What follows are 8 T cell receptor beta chains derived from one specimen sequenced in a study of T cell repertoires in cytomegalovirus infection. TCRdb called the reads again in MiXCR, with one record for every CDR3 protein. The repertoire consists of about 900,000 distinct CDR3 sequences, with approximately 31% occurring once and the leading ten covering roughly 12%. No antigen has been assigned to these receptors. The sample in question was cultured CD8+ T cells from PBMCs, obtained from culture after CMV antigen stimulation. All receptors derive from a human donor in good health (CMV status not recorded). Some clones in this sample may be carry-over from other donors' samples.

This clonotype was seen ten or more times. J is TRBJ1-1 and V is TRBV7-2, with D perhaps matching TRBD1 (5 bases). Trimming removed 1 base from V and 0 bases from J, with 18 bases in between. Germline V lookup: CDR1 SGHTA, CDR2 FQGNSA. CDR3 length: 18 amino acids. CDR3 amino acids: CASSLEWDVSPMNTEAFF. CDR3 bases: TGTGCCAGCAGCTTAGAGTGGGACGTTAGCCCCATGAACACTGAAGCTTTCTTT.

This clonotype was found a few times. V usage is TRBV7-9 and J usage is TRBJ1-1; D perhaps matches TRBD1 (6 bases). The CDR3 runs to 15 residues. Trimming shortened V by 1 base and J by 2 bases, and 11 bases separated the two germline ends. Per germline, CDR1 SEHNR and CDR2 FQNEAQ (reference sequence). The DNA of the CDR3 is TGTGCCAGCAGCTTAGGGAGGGGGATAAACACTGAAGCTTTCTTT. This codes for CASSLGRGINTEAFF.

V usage is TRBV29-1 and J usage is TRBJ2-7; D not certain. Germline assignment: CDR1 SQVTM and CDR2 ANQGSEA. Trimming shortened V by 1 base and J by 5 bases, and 15 bases separated the two germline ends. This CDR3 has 14 amino acids. The CDR3 loop reads CSVEGLGVVDEQYF. The CDR3 DNA reads as TGCAGCGTTGAAGGGTTAGGAGTGGTGGACGAGCAGTACTTC.

This chain uses TRBV12-3 or TRBV12-4 with TRBJ1-4; 7 positions agree with TRBD1. The CDR3 is 16 residues long. Trimming removed 4 bases from V and 5 bases from J; junction bases left unmatched: 10. The CDR3 spells CASSSALDRLNEKLFF. Here the CDR3 DNA reads TGTGCCAGCAGTTCCGCCTTGGACAGGCTAAATGAAAAACTGTTTTTT.

In this sample, this clonotype turned up a few times. This chain joins TRBV20-1 and TRBJ2-7; perhaps TRBD2 as D (5 bases). The CDR3 spans 13 residues. Trimming stripped 3 bases from V and 0 bases from J, with 9 bases between. The germline CDR1 and CDR2 sequences are DFQATT and SNEGSKA (reference sequence). The CDR3 protein is CSASGVRSYEQYF. In DNA, the CDR3 is TGCAGTGCTAGCGGGGTCCGCTCCTACGAGCAGTACTTC.

This clonotype has ten or more counts. The chain carries TRBV6-2 or TRBV6-3 and TRBJ2-7; perhaps D is TRBD1 or TRBD2 (5 bases each). Trimming left V 6 bases short and J 0 bases short, with 15 bases between. Per the germline V gene, CDR1 is MNHEY and CDR2 is SVGEGT. CDR3 length: 15 residues. The DNA for the CDR3 is TGTGCCAGCAGACCGGGCCCAGGGAGCTCCTACGAGCAGTACGTC. It is translated as CASRPGPGSSYEQYV.

Points on this clonotype: Germline is not matched at one junction end, which may reflect a read error. The gene calls are TRBV6-5 and TRBJ2-3, with 9 bases lining up with TRBD2. CDR3 size: 16 residues. CDR1 and CDR2 from the germline V gene are MNHEY and SVGAGI. In DNA, the CDR3 is TGTGCCAGCGGTTACTCGAAGCGGGGGGGCACAGATACGCAGTATTTT. Protein product: CASGYSKRGGTDTQYF.

This sequence joins TRBV6-6 and TRBJ1-1; no firm D call. The CDR3 has 14 residues. The V gene lost 0 bases and the J gene lost 1 base, with 6 bases spanning the gap. Germline loops: CDR1 MNHNY, CDR2 SVGAGI (reference sequence). CDR3 DNA sequence: TGTGCCAGCAGTTACTCGAACGGGAACACTGAAGCTTTCTTT. Its translation: CASSYSNGNTEAFF.